This T cell receptor beta chain was obtained from a study of CD8 T cells in ankylosing spondylitis. Overall study results and limits: For ankylosing spondylitis blood, a TCR beta motif of 8 or 9 highly homologous variants appeared characteristic. Clones tied to disease were said to be significantly enriched in matched ankylosing spondylitis synovial fluid.

Quantitative barcoded 5'-RACE was used to prepare TCR beta libraries. MiXCR, run by TCRdb on the 5' RACE reads, gives a single entry per CDR3 protein. The sample shows about 540,000 distinct CDR3 sequences, 10% to 15% of them seen only once. The V and J ends lost 2 bases and 3 bases, in that order; junction bases with no gene match: 3. Germline CDR1 is LGHDT and CDR2 is YNNKEL (reference sequence). The CDR3 is made up of 14 amino acids. This clonotype was counted a few times. The antigen is unknown. This chain uses TRBV3-1 with TRBJ2-5, with 7 bases that match TRBD2. The clonotype originates from a male donor with ankylosing spondylitis. Sequencing was performed on blood, either unsorted or a sorted T cell fraction (not recorded which). The CDR3 DNA reads TGTGCCAGCAGCCAACTGGCGGGAGAAGAGACCCAGTACTTC. Translated: CASSQLAGEETQYF.